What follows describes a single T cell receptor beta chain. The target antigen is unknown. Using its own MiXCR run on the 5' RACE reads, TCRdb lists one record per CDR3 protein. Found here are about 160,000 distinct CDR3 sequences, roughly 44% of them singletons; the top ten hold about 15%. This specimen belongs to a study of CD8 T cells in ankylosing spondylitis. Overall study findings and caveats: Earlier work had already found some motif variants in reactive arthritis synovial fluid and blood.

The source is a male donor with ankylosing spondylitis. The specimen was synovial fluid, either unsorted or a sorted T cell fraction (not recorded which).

The CDR3 loop reads CSATTSGGLTPTDTQYF. The CDR3 DNA follows: TGCAGTGCTACGACTAGCGGGGGCTTGACACCCACAGATACGCAGTATTTT. The chain combines TRBV20-1 with TRBJ2-3; 12 positions match TRBD2. The CDR3 loop spans 17 amino acids. The germline CDR1 and CDR2 sequences are DFQATT and SNEGSKA (reference sequence). J lost 2 bases, V lost 4 bases, and 10 bases had no gene match.